The 23 T cell receptor beta chains below come from one sample, sequenced in a study of CD8+ T cells in alopecia areata. Sequencing relied on a cDNA template that was reverse transcribed from extracted RNA. TCRdb's table, derived via immunoSEQ multiplex PCR, lists solely in-frame clones and lacks some. Here the sample spans about 70,000 clones, 29% being singletons. Treatment noted: oral pan-JAK inhibitor, 5-10 mg twice daily. The source material was CD8+ T cells sorted from blood, sampled at week 4, from a patient treated with tofacitinib. Receptor source: a human donor with alopecia areata.

The genes are TRBV11-2 and TRBJ2-2; D could derive from TRBD1 or TRBD2 (5 bases each). V lost 4 bases, J lost 3 bases, and 15 bases lay in between. The germline V gene has CDR1 SGHAT and CDR2 FQNNGV. The CDR3 has 16 residues. This CDR3 is CASSSPQGPHTGELFF. The CDR3 DNA sequence: TGTGCCAGCAGCTCACCGCAGGGACCCCACACCGGGGAGCTGTTTTTT.

The chain employs TRBV29-1 and TRBJ2-5; D unclear. This CDR3 has 13 residues. Germline loops: CDR1 SQVTM, CDR2 ANQGSEA. Trimming cost V 3 bases and J 1 base, with 9 bases left between them. The DNA for the CDR3 is TGCAGCGTTGACATCGGGCTCCAAGAGACCCAGTACTTC. Protein sequence: CSVDIGLQETQYF.

This clone appeared a few times. V usage is TRBV29-1 and J usage is TRBJ2-2; tentative D call: TRBD2 (5 bases). This CDR3 is built from 11 residues. The V gene's germline CDR1 is SQVTM and CDR2 ANQGSEA. Trimming removed 7 bases at V and 8 bases at J, with 11 bases between. The CDR3 DNA is TGCAGCGCCCGGGCGGGTGGGGAGCTGTTTTTT. It encodes CSARAGGELFF.

The genes are TRBV4-1 and TRBJ1-2; 7 bases fit TRBD1. This CDR3 is 14 amino acids long. The trim removed 4 bases at V and 2 bases at J, leaving 4 bases unmatched. CDR1 is MGHRA and CDR2 is YSYEKL in the germline V gene. CDR3: CASSPWTGNYGYTF. CDR3 nucleotides: TGCGCCAGCAGCCCGTGGACAGGCAACTATGGCTACACCTTC.

The chain has TRBV7-9 and TRBJ1-4, with D uncertain. The CDR3 sequence is 11 residues long. Trimming stripped 6 bases from V and 5 bases from J, with 4 bases between. The germline V gene encodes CDR1 SEHNR and CDR2 FQNEAQ (reference sequence). CDR3 in amino acids: CASRLNEKLFF. The CDR3 DNA is TGTGCCAGCAGACTAAATGAAAAACTGTTTTTT.

This clone was seen a handful of times. The V call is TRBV9, the J call TRBJ2-2; TRBD2 agrees at 8 bases. Germline loops: CDR1 SGDLS, CDR2 YYNGEE. V gave up 0 bases and J gave up 1 base; unmatched junction bases: 2. This CDR3 region has 16 residues. CDR3: CASSVEAGVNTGELFF. Written as DNA, the CDR3 is TGTGCCAGCAGCGTAGAAGCGGGGGTGAACACCGGGGAGCTGTTTTTT.

The chain recombines TRBV27 with TRBJ2-2; 14 nucleotides agree with TRBD2. Germline CDR1 MNHEY, CDR2 SMNVEV (reference sequence). V trimming: 6 bases; J trimming: 4 bases; junction bases outside the gene matches: 10. There are 18 residues in the CDR3. The CDR3, as DNA: TGTGCCAGCAGCCTTACCGGGACTAGCGGGAGAGGCACCGGGGAGCTGTTTTTT. This gives the protein CASSLTGTSGRGTGELFF.

Only a few counts were recorded for this clone. This chain links TRBV7-9 with TRBJ1-2; D remains unclear. This CDR3 region has 13 residues. V lost 1 base, J lost 4 bases, and 7 bases lay in between. Germline CDR1 and CDR2: SEHNR and FQNEAQ (reference sequence). Written as DNA, the CDR3 is TGTGCCAGCAGCTTAGTGGGCGTCTATGGCTACACCTTC. Encoded protein: CASSLVGVYGYTF.

This chain links TRBV5-1 with TRBJ2-2, with 7 nucleotides matching TRBD2. V was pared by 0 bases and J by 6 bases, with 11 bases of the junction left unmatched. This CDR3 is built from 17 residues. Germline CDR1 is SGHRS and CDR2 is YFSETQ. CDR3 residues: CASSLEPLAEEPGELFF. The CDR3 DNA reads TGCGCCAGCAGCTTGGAGCCCCTAGCGGAAGAGCCCGGGGAGCTGTTTTTT.

This chain connects TRBV29-1 to TRBJ2-7; 12 bases align to TRBD2. This CDR3 contains 16 residues. Germline CDR1 reads SQVTM; CDR2 reads ANQGSEA. V lost 8 bases to trimming and J lost 1 base; unmatched junction nucleotides: 12. The DNA for the CDR3 is TGCAGCTCCTCCGGACTAGCGGGAACACGGTCCTACGAGCAGTACTTC. Protein product: CSSSGLAGTRSYEQYF.

This sequence joins TRBV28 and TRBJ2-5; perhaps TRBD1 as D (6 bases). The CDR3 is 14 residues long. V dropped 2 bases and J dropped 4 bases, with 11 bases sitting between them. In germline, CDR1 is MDHEN, CDR2 SYDVKM. CDR3 nucleotide sequence: TGTGCCAGCAGTTTAGGCCAGGGGAGAGAGACCCAGTACTTC. Its translation is CASSLGQGRETQYF.

This chain links TRBV29-1 with TRBJ1-2, with D perhaps TRBD1 (6 bases). Trimming removed 6 bases from V and 4 bases from J, with 12 bases in between. The germline V gene has CDR1 SQVTM and CDR2 ANQGSEA. The CDR3 contains 12 residues. The CDR3 sequence is CSVDQGSYGYTF. The CDR3, as DNA: TGCAGCGTGGACCAGGGGAGCTATGGCTACACCTTC.

J is TRBJ2-3 and V is TRBV5-1; 15 positions match TRBD2. There are 18 residues in the CDR3. The germline CDR1 and CDR2 sequences are SGHRS and YFSETQ. After removal of 5 bases from V and 5 bases from J, the junction contained 12 bases not matched to a gene. DNA of the CDR3: TGCGCCAGCAGGTTATCGGGACTAGCGGGAGGCGGCGGAGATACGCAGTATTTT. This translates into CASRLSGLAGGGGDTQYF.

V gene TRBV27 combines with J gene TRBJ2-5; D is possibly TRBD1 (6 bases). CDR3 length equals 13 residues. V was shortened by 6 bases and J by 3 bases, with 11 bases between the two germline ends. CDR1 is MNHEY, CDR2 SMNVEV, per germline (reference sequence). CDR3 coding DNA: TGTGCCAGCAGAAAAGAGGGGGAAGAGACCCAGTACTTC. Translated: CASRKEGEETQYF.

This clone has a handful of counts. The gene calls are TRBV11-2 and TRBJ2-7; no clear D gene. Germline V gene lookup returns CDR1 SGHAT and CDR2 FQNNGV. V was clipped by 2 bases and J by 2 bases, with 4 bases between them. The CDR3 runs to 12 residues. The CDR3 nucleotides read TGTGCCAGCAGCTTAAGACCCTACGAGCAGTACTTC. Translating it yields CASSLRPYEQYF.

V gene TRBV5-1 combines with J gene TRBJ2-7; D could derive from TRBD1 or TRBD2 (5 bases each). The CDR3 totals 15 residues. Germline V lookup: CDR1 SGHRS, CDR2 YFSETQ. The V end lost 3 bases, the J end lost 7 bases, and 20 bases lay between the germline ends. The chain's CDR3 is CASSSEGIGPGEQYF. The CDR3 region has the DNA TGCGCCAGCAGCTCAGAGGGGATAGGGCCGGGAGAGCAGTACTTC.

The chain carries TRBV14 and TRBJ2-5; D call uncertain. CDR3 length equals 11 residues. Trimming left V 4 bases short and J 5 bases short, with 5 bases between. Germline CDR1 SGHDN, CDR2 FVKESK. CDR3 bases: TGTGCCAGCAGCCTCGGTGAGACCCAGTACTTC. This encodes CASSLGETQYF.

The chain uses TRBV30 and TRBJ1-1; 10 nucleotides agree with TRBD1. The CDR3 has 15 amino acids. Trimming at V came to 3 bases and at J to 7 bases, leaving 11 bases not matched to a gene. Germline assignment: CDR1 GTSNPN and CDR2 SVGIG (reference sequence). CDR3 DNA: TGTGCCTGGAGCCCGCCGGGACAGGGGAAAGATGAAGCTTTCTTT. It translates to CAWSPPGQGKDEAFF.

The count of this clone is one. The chain combines TRBV13 with TRBJ2-5; either TRBD1 or TRBD2 may supply D (5 bases each). In germline, CDR1 is PRHDT, CDR2 FYEKMQ (reference sequence). Trimming removed 5 bases at V and 1 base at J, with 17 bases between. The CDR3 has 16 amino acids. The CDR3 here is CASSLYLRGSQETQYF. The DNA of the CDR3 is TGTGCCAGCAGCCTATACCTCCGGGGCTCCCAAGAGACCCAGTACTTC.

The V call is TRBV7-2, the J call TRBJ1-5; 7 bases map to TRBD1. Germline V gene sequence: CDR1 SGHTA, CDR2 FQGNSA. The CDR3 is made up of 14 amino acids. With 2 bases clipped from V and 5 bases from J, the junction kept 3 bases outside the gene matches. The CDR3 loop reads CASSLTQGHQPQHF. DNA for the CDR3: TGTGCCAGCAGCTTAACACAGGGGCATCAGCCCCAGCATTTT.

This clone was seen a single time. J is TRBJ2-1 and V is TRBV29-1; D perhaps matches TRBD2 (6 bases). This CDR3 comprises 16 residues. V was shortened by 4 bases and J by 8 bases, with 24 bases between the two germline ends. Germline values: CDR1 SQVTM, CDR2 ANQGSEA. This CDR3 reads CSVGDSELALFDEQFF. DNA of the CDR3: TGCAGCGTTGGCGACTCGGAACTAGCTTTATTCGATGAGCAGTTCTTC.

This clone was observed a single time. The chain recombines TRBV7-9 with TRBJ1-1; no firm D call. V was pared by 5 bases and J by 11 bases, with 12 bases between. Germline CDR1 SEHNR, CDR2 FQNEAQ (reference sequence). The CDR3 is 11 amino acids. The CDR3 region has the DNA TGTGCCAGCAGCGATACATGGTGGGCTTTCTTT. This encodes CASSDTWWAFF.

To note about this clone: At one of its ends the junction is not consistent with the germline gene, which may arise from a read error. V is TRBV29-1 and J is TRBJ2-4; D ambiguous. CDR3 size: 13 residues. Germline loops: CDR1 SQVTM, CDR2 ANQGSEA. The CDR3 protein is CSVEVDDKIIQYF. CDR3 coding DNA: TGCAGCGTTGAGGTGGACGACAAAATCATTCAGTACTTC.